The 4 T cell receptor beta chains below all came from one sample that was sequenced in a study of T-cell reconstitution after alpha-beta-depleted transplantation in children. Preparation of the TCRbeta library involved a method that used unique molecular identifiers. TCRdb itself ran the PCR reads through MiXCR, one entry per CDR3 protein. The data show approximately 1,000,000 distinct CDR3 sequences, under 30% seen once. The specimen was PBMCs, mostly from graft donor cells, collected 360 days after TCRalphabeta/CD19-depleted stem cell transplant. These TCRs come from a boy younger than two who had a stem cell transplant for SCID, so the T cells may come from the graft donor.

V gene TRBV5-6 combines with J gene TRBJ2-7; no definite D call. The CDR3 extends over 15 amino acids. From germline, CDR1 is SGHDT and CDR2 YYEEEE. Trimming took off 2 bases at V and 1 base at J, with 13 bases between the two ends. The CDR3 nucleotides read TGTGCCAGCAGCTTTCAGTACAGAGGATCCTACGAGCAGTACTTC. Residues: CASSFQYRGSYEQYF.

The chain joins TRBV20-1 to TRBJ2-3, with D perhaps matching TRBD1 or TRBD2 (6 bases each). The CDR3 is 14 residues long. Germline CDR1 DFQATT, CDR2 SNEGSKA (reference sequence). Trimming pared 1 base from V and 4 bases from J, leaving 12 bases between. The CDR3 bases are TGCAGTGCTAGAGTAACGGGGGCCGCAGATACGCAGTATTTT. This codes for CSARVTGAADTQYF.

This clonotype appeared a few times. The rearrangement joins TRBV6-2 or TRBV6-3 to TRBJ2-3; 11 bases match TRBD1. Germline CDR1 MNHEY, CDR2 SVGEGT. The V gene end was trimmed by 7 bases and the J gene end by 2 bases; junction bases not matched to a gene: 5. CDR3 length equals 15 residues. CDR3 amino acids: CASMPGQGDTDTQYF. In DNA form, the CDR3 reads TGTGCCAGCATGCCGGGACAGGGGGACACAGATACGCAGTATTTT.

This clonotype has ten or more counts. The chain links TRBV5-1 to TRBJ1-3, with 7 bases fitting TRBD1. Germline V lookup: CDR1 SGHRS, CDR2 YFSETQ. V shed 0 bases and J 4 bases; nucleotides not matched to a gene: 7. This CDR3 is built from 16 residues. The CDR3 DNA follows: TGCGCCAGCAGCTTGGGGACAGGATACGCCGGAAACACCATATATTTT. It codes for CASSLGTGYAGNTIYF.